The 11 T cell receptor beta chains presented below share a single source sample, sequenced in a study of post-analysis software for immune sequencing data. No antigen has been identified for these receptors. Study findings and constraints: In patients, about 5 TRBV segments were more frequent than in controls, with TRBV5-6, TRBV5-1 and TRBV20-1 among them.

The TCR beta cDNA libraries contained unique molecular identifiers. From the PCR reads, TCRdb called clonotypes with MiXCR, one entry per CDR3 protein. Of roughly 800,000 distinct CDR3 sequences listed, around 50% are singletons. The sample comprised blood. The source is a girl aged 10-17 years with multiple sclerosis.

This clonotype has more than one count but fewer than ten. This chain uses TRBV20-1 with TRBJ2-4; 12 bases line up with TRBD2. The end of the DNA is better explained by TRBJ2-7, so the J call may be wrong. The CDR3 is made up of 18 amino acids. Germline V lookup: CDR1 DFQATT, CDR2 SNEGSKA (reference sequence). CDR3 sequence (DNA): TGCAGTGCTGCCCCCGGGACTAGCGGGCCCGAGAACCCCTACGAGCAGTACTTC. Translating gives CSAAPGTSGPENPYEQYF.

V gene TRBV5-1 combines with J gene TRBJ2-5, with TRBD1 identical over 9 bases. V lost 3 bases, J lost 4 bases, and 7 bases stayed unmatched. Germline values: CDR1 SGHRS, CDR2 YFSETQ. CDR3 length: 15 residues. CDR3 nucleotides: TGCGCCAGCAGCTCGGACAGGGGATTTCCAGAGACCCAGTACTTC. Translation gives CASSSDRGFPETQYF.

This clonotype came up a few times. The V and J genes are TRBV4-1 and TRBJ2-7, with 7 bases lining up with TRBD2. The CDR3 runs to 15 residues. The V gene's germline CDR1 is MGHRA and CDR2 YSYEKL. The J segment lost 3 bases and the V segment lost 1 base, leaving 6 bases of the junction unmatched. The CDR3 loop reads CASSQGLADHYEQYF. CDR3 sequence (DNA): TGCGCCAGCAGCCAAGGCCTAGCGGACCACTACGAGCAGTACTTC.

About this clonotype: The CDR3 carries no conserved terminal phenylalanine or tryptophan, so it likely arises from a read error. The gene calls are TRBV7-9 and TRBJ1-1; maybe TRBD1 (6 bases). This CDR3 has 12 residues. The V end was cut by 6 bases, the J end by 8 bases, with 13 bases between. Germline V gene lookup returns CDR1 SEHNR and CDR2 FQNEAQ (reference sequence). Here the CDR3 reads CASSQTGLEAFI. In DNA form, the CDR3 reads TGTGCCAGCAGTCAAACAGGGTTAGAAGCTTTCATT.

The CDR3 region is CASSYSTQWGQYF. CDR3 in DNA: TGTGCCAGCAGTTACTCGACGCAGTGGGGGCAGTACTTC. V usage is TRBV6-6 and J usage is TRBJ2-7; no reliable D call. This CDR3 contains 13 residues. Between the trimmed V and J ends, which lost 0 bases and 9 bases, there was a span of 12 bases. Germline values: CDR1 MNHNY, CDR2 SVGAGI (reference sequence).

This clonotype has just a few counts. V and J are TRBV20-1 and TRBJ2-1, with 12 bases matching TRBD2. There are 14 residues in the CDR3. Germline V gene data show CDR1 as DFQATT and CDR2 as SNEGSKA (reference sequence). V gave up 5 bases and J gave up 10 bases; unmatched junction bases: 9. The DNA for the CDR3 is TGCAGTGCTCCTAGCGGGAGGGCCCTCTTAGAGCAGTTCTTC. Encoded protein: CSAPSGRALLEQFF.

This clonotype was detected a few times. The chain uses TRBV20-1 and TRBJ2-7; TRBD1 aligns across 11 bases. Germline V lookup: CDR1 DFQATT, CDR2 SNEGSKA (reference sequence). The junction had 7 bases not matched to a gene; V was cut back by 3 bases and J by 3 bases. The CDR3 contains 15 residues. CDR3 DNA: TGCAGTGCTAGGGACTGGACAGGGGGCGGCTACGAGCAGTACTTC. This gives the protein CSARDWTGGGYEQYF.

The genes are TRBV25-1 and TRBJ2-1; 8 nucleotides align to TRBD1. After removal of 3 bases from V and 2 bases from J, the junction contained 6 bases not matched to a gene. There are 16 residues in the CDR3. CDR1 MGHDK and CDR2 SYGVNS come from the germline V gene. CDR3 in amino acids: CASSDYGTGAYNEQFF. CDR3 sequence (DNA): TGTGCCAGCAGTGATTACGGGACAGGAGCCTACAATGAGCAGTTCTTC.

The chain recombines TRBV20-1 with TRBJ2-1; 8 bases fit TRBD2. The germline V gene has CDR1 DFQATT and CDR2 SNEGSKA (reference sequence). V trimming: 0 bases; J trimming: 0 bases; junction bases outside the gene matches: 7. The CDR3 runs 17 residues. CDR3 DNA: TGCAGTGCTAGAGACGTTAGCGGGGTTAGCTCCTACAATGAGCAGTTCTTC. Amino acids: CSARDVSGVSSYNEQFF.

This chain uses TRBV20-1 with TRBJ2-3; D possibly uses TRBD1 or TRBD2 (5 bases each). The CDR3 consists of 13 residues. The V gene's germline CDR1 is DFQATT and CDR2 SNEGSKA (reference sequence). Trimming pared 6 bases from V and 1 base from J, leaving 11 bases between. The DNA for the CDR3 is TGCAGTGCGTACGTGGGACGCACAGATACGCAGTATTTT. This codes for CSAYVGRTDTQYF.

This CDR3 is CASSTESPGELFF. The CDR3 DNA is TGCGCCAGCAGCACGGAAAGCCCCGGGGAGCTGTTTTTT. The chain has TRBV5-1 and TRBJ2-2, with no clear D. Germline loops: CDR1 SGHRS, CDR2 YFSETQ. The CDR3 has 13 amino acids. Trimming removed 4 bases at V and 6 bases at J, with 10 bases between.